One sample yielded the 18 T cell receptor beta chains listed below, sequenced in a study of shared clonotypes between healthy human individuals (dated by TCRdb to the early 2020s). Library construction relied on the immunoSEQ multiplex PCR assay. TCRdb limited this immuneACCESS table to in-frame rearrangements with V and J called. A share of clones is missing; checked studies link under half to unresolved V genes, and the rest is unexplained. Within this sample are approximately 2.5 million clones, with around nine tenths of them counted one time only. 0.11% to 0.15% of the sample is in the top ten clones. Sequenced material: naive CD4+ T cells sorted from blood. The cell subset or site label, as the study defines it: CD45RA+ positively selected. Receptors were obtained from a man aged 18-30 years in good health.

The chain couples TRBV7-2 to TRBJ2-3; D is uncertain. Trimming shortened V by 5 bases and J by 2 bases, and 5 bases separated the two germline ends. The CDR3 covers 12 residues. Germline assignment: CDR1 SGHTA and CDR2 FQGNSA. DNA for the CDR3: TGTGCCAGCAGCGGGGACACAGATACGCAGTATTTT. Its protein is CASSGDTDTQYF.

Notes on this clone: Other DNA variants within this sample encode the same CDR3. The rearrangement joins TRBV30 to TRBJ1-1; tentatively, D is TRBD1 (6 bases). Trimming took off 2 bases at V and 4 bases at J, with 14 bases between the two ends. Germline assignment: CDR1 GTSNPN and CDR2 SVGIG (reference sequence). There are 14 residues in the CDR3. CDR3 coding DNA: TGTGCCTGGAGTCCCGGGGGCAAGGGCACTGAAGCTTTCTTT. It yields the protein CAWSPGGKGTEAFF.

This chain links TRBV5-6 with TRBJ1-2; TRBD1 agrees at 7 bases. Germline V gives CDR1 SGHDT, CDR2 YYEEEE. V was clipped by 4 bases and J by 7 bases; unmatched bases: 7. This CDR3 has 13 residues. CDR3 region: CASSVDREGGYTF. CDR3 bases: TGTGCCAGCAGCGTAGACAGGGAGGGTGGCTACACCTTC.

The rearrangement joins TRBV5-1 to TRBJ1-5; 7 nucleotides align to TRBD1. The CDR3 extends over 14 amino acids. Germline V lookup: CDR1 SGHRS, CDR2 YFSETQ. Unmatched junction bases numbered 4, after V lost 0 bases and J lost 7 bases. The CDR3 protein is CASSLEGAEQPQHF. The CDR3 DNA reads as TGCGCCAGCAGCTTGGAGGGGGCAGAACAGCCCCAGCATTTT.

The chain employs TRBV7-2 and TRBJ1-6, with D maybe TRBD1 (5 bases). Deletions cut 0 bases from V and 7 bases from J, with 10 bases between. CDR3 length: 15 amino acids. Germline loops: CDR1 SGHTA, CDR2 FQGNSA. The CDR3 region is CASSLALRGNSPLHF. For the CDR3, the DNA is TGTGCCAGCAGCTTAGCGCTACGGGGGAATTCACCCCTCCACTTT.

This sequence joins TRBV7-9 and TRBJ2-6; 7 nucleotides agree with TRBD1. The ends lost 2 bases at V and 3 bases at J; junction bases unmatched: 13. Germline CDR1 and CDR2: SEHNR and FQNEAQ (reference sequence). The CDR3 spans 19 residues. The CDR3 sequence is CASSLSLGTVRLGANVLTF. The CDR3 nucleotides are TGTGCCAGCAGCTTATCTCTAGGGACAGTGCGTCTTGGGGCCAACGTCCTGACTTTC. The full variable domain, with the rest looked up from reference TRBV7-9 and TRBJ2-6, is DTGVSQNPRHKITKRGQNVTFRCDPISEHNRLYWYRQTLGQGPEFLTYFQNEAQLEKSRLLSDRFSAERPKGSFSTLEIQRTEQGDSAMYLCASSLSLGTVRLGANVLTFGAGSRLTVL.

The chain employs TRBV11-2 and TRBJ2-7, with no clear D. From germline, CDR1 is SGHAT and CDR2 FQNNGV. This CDR3 is 13 amino acids long. Trimming removed 2 bases from V and 3 bases from J, with 8 bases in between. The CDR3 coding sequence is TGTGCCAGCAGCTTACGATCGAACTACGAGCAGTACTTC. This gives the protein CASSLRSNYEQYF.

The genes are TRBV5-6 and TRBJ1-2; no clear D gene. CDR1 is SGHDT and CDR2 is YYEEEE in the germline V gene. V shed 4 bases and J shed 8 bases, with 21 bases lying between them. This CDR3 comprises 15 residues. CDR3 nucleotides: TGTGCCAGCAGCCGTGGGCGGAGAATATCTATAGGCTACACCTTC. Amino acids: CASSRGRRISIGYTF.

The rearrangement joins TRBV11-2 to TRBJ2-5, with D possibly called TRBD1 or TRBD2 (7 bases each). CDR1 is SGHAT and CDR2 is FQNNGV in the germline V gene. There are 16 residues in the CDR3. Trimming shortened V by 5 bases and J by 4 bases, and 20 bases separated the two germline ends. CDR3 amino acids: CASSQPGGGLGETQYF. CDR3 DNA sequence: TGTGCCAGCAGCCAACCAGGGGGGGGCTTGGGAGAGACCCAGTACTTC.

The V call is TRBV5-4, the J call TRBJ1-4; D ambiguous. Trimming pared 2 bases from V and 4 bases from J, leaving 12 bases between. Germline V gene sequence: CDR1 SGHNT, CDR2 YYREEE (reference sequence). The CDR3 is made up of 15 amino acids. CDR3 amino acids: CASSFYGGFNEKLFF. In DNA form, the CDR3 reads TGTGCCAGCAGCTTCTACGGCGGCTTTAATGAAAAACTGTTTTTT.

This sequence joins TRBV7-9 and TRBJ1-6; D unresolved. The CDR3 is 15 amino acids. Germline V CDR1 and CDR2: SEHNR, FQNEAQ (reference sequence). V shed 2 bases and J shed 5 bases, with 10 bases lying between them. CDR3: CASSLQQADNSPLHF. In DNA form, the CDR3 reads TGTGCCAGCAGCTTACAGCAGGCAGATAATTCACCCCTCCACTTT.

The chain is built from TRBV28 and TRBJ1-4, with D uncertain. This CDR3 has 15 residues. Trimming took 1 base from V and 5 from J, leaving 11 bases between them. In germline, CDR1 is MDHEN, CDR2 SYDVKM. The CDR3: CASSLLLGLNEKLFF. DNA for the CDR3: TGTGCCAGCAGTTTATTGCTAGGATTAAATGAAAAACTGTTTTTT.

The chain carries TRBV27 and TRBJ2-7; TRBD2 aligns across 8 bases. V dropped 6 bases and J dropped 6; count of bases not matched to a gene: 22. Germline V CDR1 and CDR2: MNHEY, SMNVEV (reference sequence). The CDR3 totals 18 residues. This CDR3 reads CASRARGSGVGLRGEQYF. The DNA for the CDR3 is TGTGCCAGCAGGGCGCGCGGTAGCGGGGTGGGGTTACGGGGCGAGCAGTACTTC.

The gene calls are TRBV30 and TRBJ1-5; 8 bases line up with TRBD1. V lost 3 bases to trimming and J lost 2 bases; unmatched junction nucleotides: 15. The CDR3 consists of 18 residues. Germline V lookup: CDR1 GTSNPN, CDR2 SVGIG (reference sequence). The CDR3 DNA reads TGTGCCTGGAGCCAGGGTTGGGCAGGGGGCGGGGGCAATCAGCCCCAGCATTTT. It codes for CAWSQGWAGGGGNQPQHF.

There are a few counts of this clone. This chain links TRBV18 with TRBJ1-6; 7 nucleotides line up with TRBD1. The CDR3 contains 16 residues. With V trimmed by 3 bases and J by 9 bases, 11 bases remained unmatched. Germline V lookup: CDR1 KGHSH, CDR2 LQKENI. The CDR3 spells CASSPLSKGASSPLHF. DNA of the CDR3: TGTGCCAGCTCACCCCTTTCTAAGGGGGCCAGTTCACCCCTCCACTTT.

The rearrangement uses TRBV7-6 and TRBJ2-2, with 10 bases fitting TRBD2. CDR1 is SGHVS, CDR2 FNYEAQ, per germline. V lost 8 bases, J lost 0 bases, and 3 bases stayed unmatched. The length of the CDR3 is 15 residues. Written as DNA, the CDR3 is TGTGCCAGCGGTAGCGGGGGGCCGAACACCGGGGAGCTGTTTTTT. Protein product: CASGSGGPNTGELFF.

This rearrangement joins TRBV21-1 to TRBJ2-5. TRBV21-1 has pseudogene status. The CDR3 spans 15 residues. DNA for the CDR3: TGTGCCAGCATCTTTAAAGGGGGGAGACTGGAGACCCAGTACTTC. Its protein product is CASIFKGGRLETQYF.

This clone came up once. The chain is built from TRBV4-1 and TRBJ2-3, with unresolved D. Trimming removed 1 base from V and 0 bases from J, with 5 bases in between. The CDR3 covers 14 residues. The V gene's germline CDR1 is MGHRA and CDR2 YSYEKL. This CDR3 reads CASSQGISTDTQYF. In DNA, the CDR3 is TGCGCCAGCAGCCAAGGGATTAGCACAGATACGCAGTATTTT.